The 24 T cell receptor beta chains below were found in one sample sequenced in a study of blood T cell repertoires in COVID-19. Assay: immunoSEQ multiplex PCR; the TCRdb copy retains only in-frame clones and omits some. This table holds some 230,000 clones, roughly nine tenths found once. The source material was PBMCs or T cells enriched from blood (not recorded which). The receptors were sampled from a woman aged 18-29 years in a cohort exposed to, infected with or recovered from COVID-19 (not recorded which).

The CDR3 loop is CASSQTTGQGYEQYF. Written as DNA, the CDR3 is TGCGCCAGCAGCCAGACGACCGGACAGGGCTACGAGCAGTACTTC. V and J are TRBV4-1 and TRBJ2-7; 8 bases agree with TRBD1. Per germline, CDR1 MGHRA and CDR2 YSYEKL. J was trimmed by 3 bases and V by 3 bases; bases with no gene match: 7. The CDR3 covers 15 residues.

This chain uses TRBV19 with TRBJ1-1; TRBD1 might be the D (6 bases). Trimming cost V 3 bases and J 0 bases, with 11 bases left between them. The CDR3 spans 15 residues. From germline, CDR1 is LNHDA and CDR2 SQIVND (reference sequence). CDR3 sequence (DNA): TGTGCCAGTAGTATGGGCGGACAGTTGAACACTGAAGCTTTCTTT. It specifies CASSMGGQLNTEAFF.

The CDR3 reads CASSLVSSGDLSRYNEQFF. CDR3 sequence (DNA): TGCGCCAGCAGCTTGGTGTCTAGCGGGGACCTCTCTCGCTACAATGAGCAGTTCTTC. The chain is built from TRBV5-1 and TRBJ2-1; 9 nucleotides agree with TRBD2. Trimming at V came to 0 bases and at J to 3 bases, leaving 13 bases not matched to a gene. From germline, CDR1 is SGHRS and CDR2 YFSETQ. This CDR3 region has 19 residues.

The CDR3 DNA sequence: TGTGCCAGCAGCCGTGGGACAGGTTCTAATGAAAAACTGTTTTTT. It specifies CASSRGTGSNEKLFF. This chain links TRBV7-9 with TRBJ1-4, with TRBD1 matching over 8 bases. The CDR3 loop spans 15 amino acids. With 5 bases clipped from V and 3 bases from J, the junction kept 5 bases outside the gene matches. Germline CDR1 reads SEHNR; CDR2 reads FQNEAQ (reference sequence).

The chain recombines TRBV24-1 with TRBJ2-7, with 10 bases that match TRBD2. The CDR3 is 14 amino acids. Germline trimming cut 5 bases from V and 3 bases from J; bases unmatched to any gene: 3. The germline gives CDR1 KGHDR, CDR2 SFDVKD. CDR3 coding DNA: TGTGCCACCAGTGGCGGGACTAGCGACTACGAGCAGTACTTC. The encoded protein is CATSGGTSDYEQYF.

The chain employs TRBV10-3 and TRBJ1-2, with 10 positions matching TRBD1. The trim removed 2 bases at V and 3 bases at J, leaving 3 bases unmatched. This CDR3 spans 15 amino acids. Looked up from germline, CDR1 is ENHRY and CDR2 is SYGVKD. CDR3 in amino acids: CAISERQGAYYGYTF. The CDR3 bases are TGTGCCATCAGTGAGAGACAGGGGGCATACTATGGCTACACCTTC.

This chain joins TRBV29-1 and TRBJ1-4; 7 positions agree with TRBD1. The germline V gene has CDR1 SQVTM and CDR2 ANQGSEA. The CDR3 spans 14 residues. V lost 4 bases to trimming and J lost 5 bases; unmatched junction nucleotides: 7. CDR3 nucleotide sequence: TGCAGCGTTGGTCGGTTGGGACAGAATGAAAAACTGTTTTTT. Protein product: CSVGRLGQNEKLFF.

The chain uses TRBV4-1 and TRBJ1-5, with D maybe TRBD1 (5 bases). The ends were cut back, 0 bases at V and 5 bases at J, with 8 bases in the middle. The CDR3 is 14 amino acids. CDR1 is MGHRA, CDR2 YSYEKL, per germline. The CDR3 protein is CASSQEGRYQPQHF. CDR3 DNA: TGCGCCAGCAGCCAAGAGGGGCGCTATCAGCCCCAGCATTTT.

This clone was seen only once. The chain is built from TRBV27 and TRBJ2-1, with TRBD2 as a possible D gene (5 bases). The length of the CDR3 is 14 residues. CDR1 MNHEY and CDR2 SMNVEV come from the germline V gene (reference sequence). The V end lost 6 bases, the J end lost 5 bases, and 14 bases lay between the germline ends. CDR3: CASRPLLGHNEQFF. The CDR3 DNA reads as TGTGCCAGCAGGCCTTTACTAGGACACAATGAGCAGTTCTTC.

There are a few counts of this clone. The rearrangement links TRBV5-1 to TRBJ2-5; 7 bases align to TRBD1. The germline gives CDR1 SGHRS, CDR2 YFSETQ. The CDR3 extends over 17 amino acids. Trimming took 7 bases from V and 5 from J; bases not matched to a gene: 20. The CDR3 region is CASGLGGQTGFMETQYF. CDR3 nucleotide sequence: TGCGCCAGCGGTTTAGGGGGCCAAACGGGGTTCATGGAGACCCAGTACTTC.

This clone was seen just once. The genes are TRBV27 and TRBJ2-1; D perhaps matches TRBD2 (6 bases). The germline gives CDR1 MNHEY, CDR2 SMNVEV (reference sequence). The CDR3 is 15 amino acids. V lost 3 bases, J lost 2 bases, and 11 bases lay in between. The CDR3 region has the DNA TGTGCCAGCAGTTTTGGTAGCGGAGCCTACAATGAGCAGTTCTTC. Its translation: CASSFGSGAYNEQFF.

The chain joins TRBV4-2 to TRBJ2-2; 7 bases line up with TRBD2. Germline assignment: CDR1 LGHNA and CDR2 YNFKEQ. The CDR3 spans 16 residues. The V segment lost 1 base and the J segment 4 bases; nucleotides outside the gene matches: 6. Here the CDR3 reads CASSQVRGVGTGELFF. In nucleotides, the CDR3 is TGTGCCAGCAGCCAAGTTCGGGGGGTGGGCACCGGGGAGCTGTTTTTT.

J is TRBJ2-7 and V is TRBV20-1, with D possibly matching TRBD1 (6 bases). The CDR3 has 14 residues. Germline V CDR1 and CDR2: DFQATT, SNEGSKA (reference sequence). Trimming took off 6 bases at V and 2 bases at J, with 17 bases between the two ends. The CDR3 DNA reads TGCAGTGCAAGTCGGGACACCTTTACCTACGAGCAGTACTTC. It yields the protein CSASRDTFTYEQYF.

This clone was counted between two and nine times. The genes are TRBV19 and TRBJ2-3; a weak D match, TRBD2 (6 bases). The CDR3 has 17 residues. Trimming removed 1 base at V and 0 bases at J, with 14 bases between. Germline-derived CDR1 and CDR2 are LNHDA and SQIVND (reference sequence). The CDR3 bases are TGTGCCAGTAGTATAGGGTTTGCGGGATCTAGCACAGATACGCAGTATTTT. It encodes CASSIGFAGSSTDTQYF.

This clone was recorded only once. The CDR3 DNA sequence: TGTGCCAGCAGCATAGGACTGGCGAACACCGGGGAGCTGTTTTTT. It translates to CASSIGLANTGELFF. The chain carries TRBV5-4 and TRBJ2-2; a weak D match, TRBD2 (5 bases). Germline V gene data show CDR1 as SGHNT and CDR2 as YYREEE (reference sequence). The ends were cut back, 4 bases at V and 0 bases at J, with 10 bases in the middle. The CDR3 is 15 residues long.

The rearrangement joins TRBV29-1 to TRBJ1-1; tentatively, D is TRBD1 (6 bases). CDR3 size: 14 residues. The ends were cut back, 3 bases at V and 1 base at J, with 12 bases in the middle. Germline CDR1 reads SQVTM; CDR2 reads ANQGSEA. The CDR3 nucleotides read TGCAGCGTTGACGGGGGGCTCTCGAACACTGAAGCTTTCTTT. Protein sequence: CSVDGGLSNTEAFF. Full variable domain (remainder filled in from reference TRBV29-1 and TRBJ1-1): SAVISQKPSRDICQRGTSLTIQCQVDSQVTMMFWYRQQPGQSLTLIATANQGSEATYESGFVIDKFPISRPNLTFSTLTVSNMSPEDSSIYLCSVDGGLSNTEAFFGQGTRLTVV.

The V and J genes are TRBV10-3 and TRBJ2-1; 7 nucleotides agree with TRBD2. With V trimmed by 6 bases and J by 4 bases, 9 bases remained unmatched. The germline gives CDR1 ENHRY, CDR2 SYGVKD. The CDR3 is made up of 15 amino acids. The CDR3 DNA follows: TGTGCCATCAGGACTTATGGGGAGGGTTACAATGAGCAGTTCTTC. Translated, it gives CAIRTYGEGYNEQFF.

CDR3 in amino acids: CASSVSRGVNQPQHF. The CDR3, as DNA: TGTGCCAGCAGTGTCTCCAGGGGGGTGAATCAGCCCCAGCATTTT. The chain has TRBV2 and TRBJ1-5; 7 bases align to TRBD1. The CDR3 sequence is 15 residues long. CDR1 is SNHLY and CDR2 is FYNNEI in the germline V gene. V shed 4 bases and J 4 bases; nucleotides not matched to a gene: 7.

DNA of the CDR3: TGTGCCTGGACGTCTGGGGCCACTGAAGCTTTCTTT. Its translation: CAWTSGATEAFF. This chain connects TRBV30 to TRBJ1-1, with D tentatively TRBD1 (5 bases). The CDR3 is made up of 12 amino acids. CDR1 is GTSNPN and CDR2 is SVGIG in the germline V gene (reference sequence). V was trimmed by 4 bases and J by 4 bases, leaving 10 bases between them.

This sequence joins TRBV10-3 and TRBJ2-1; D is possibly TRBD2 (5 bases). Germline V gene data show CDR1 as ENHRY and CDR2 as SYGVKD. Trimming shortened V by 3 bases and J by 6 bases, and 12 bases separated the two germline ends. The CDR3 loop spans 14 amino acids. The CDR3 DNA reads as TGTGCCATCAGTGATTTGCTAGCAGCCAATGAGCAGTTCTTC. Translated, it gives CAISDLLAANEQFF.

The chain has TRBV28 and TRBJ2-7; D gene ambiguous. Trimming shortened V by 4 bases and J by 2 bases, and 15 bases separated the two germline ends. This CDR3 spans 15 amino acids. Germline CDR1 and CDR2: MDHEN and SYDVKM. Here the CDR3 DNA reads TGTGCCAGCAGTTCGTGGCAGGTCAAAGCCTACGAGCAGTACTTC. Translating it yields CASSSWQVKAYEQYF. Drawing the rest from reference TRBV28 and TRBJ2-7, the complete variable domain is DVKVTQSSRYLVKRTGEKVFLECVQDMDHENMFWYRQDPGLGLRLIYFSYDVKMKEKGDIPEGYSVSREKKERFSLILESASTNQTSMYLCASSSWQVKAYEQYFGPGTRLTVT.

The V gene is TRBV19, the J gene TRBJ1-4; 7 nucleotides line up with TRBD1. The J segment lost 0 bases and the V segment lost 5 bases, leaving 12 bases of the junction unmatched. CDR3 length equals 18 residues. The germline CDR1 and CDR2 sequences are LNHDA and SQIVND (reference sequence). CDR3: CASSVLDRTFATNEKLFF. The CDR3 DNA is TGTGCCAGTAGTGTACTGGACAGGACGTTTGCAACTAATGAAAAACTGTTTTTT. The complete variable domain, with remaining parts taken from reference TRBV19 and TRBJ1-4, reads DGGITQSPKYLFRKEGQNVTLSCEQNLNHDAMYWYRQDPGQGLRLIYYSQIVNDFQKGDIAEGYSVSREKKESFPLTVTSAQKNPTAFYLCASSVLDRTFATNEKLFFGSGTQLSVL.

The V and J genes are TRBV5-6 and TRBJ1-1; no definite D call. Germline V gene lookup returns CDR1 SGHDT and CDR2 YYEEEE. This CDR3 has 14 residues. V dropped 4 bases and J dropped 0 bases, with 10 bases sitting between them. This CDR3 reads CASSLADLNTEAFF. In DNA, the CDR3 is TGTGCCAGCAGCCTGGCAGATTTGAACACTGAAGCTTTCTTT.

This clone was observed a few times. Distinct nucleotide sequences in the sample also encode this CDR3. The chain is built from TRBV3-1 (or the pseudogene TRBV3-2) and TRBJ2-1; D gene ambiguous. Looked up from germline, CDR1 is LGHDT and CDR2 is YNNKEL (reference sequence). There are 13 residues in the CDR3. The V end was cut by 0 bases, the J end by 4 bases, with 4 bases between. CDR3 DNA sequence: TGTGCCAGCAGCCAAGACCTATACAATGAGCAGTTCTTC. This encodes CASSQDLYNEQFF.